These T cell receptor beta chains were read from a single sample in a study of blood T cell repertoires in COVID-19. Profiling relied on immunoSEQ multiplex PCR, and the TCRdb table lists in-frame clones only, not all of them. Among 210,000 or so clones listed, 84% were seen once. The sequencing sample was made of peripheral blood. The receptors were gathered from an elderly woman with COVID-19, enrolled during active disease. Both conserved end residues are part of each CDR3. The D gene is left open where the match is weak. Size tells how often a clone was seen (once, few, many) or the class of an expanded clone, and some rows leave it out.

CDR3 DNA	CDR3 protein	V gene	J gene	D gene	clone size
TGTGCCACCAGCAGAGGTGTACATGGGAGGCTCACTGAAGCTTTCTTT	CATSRGVHGRLTEAFF	TRBV15	TRBJ1-1	NA	NA
TGCGCCAGCAGCTTGTCAGTCCAGCGGGAGAGCACAGATACGCAGTATTTT	CASSLSVQRESTDTQYF	TRBV5-1	TRBJ2-3	TRBD2	NA
TGTGCCAGCAGCTCCGACCACGACCCAGGCAGGACTGAAGCTTTCTTT	CASSSDHDPGRTEAFF	TRBV7-9	TRBJ1-1	NA	NA
TGTGCCAGCAACCCCGGAGGGGTTGACGAGCAGTACTTC	CASNPGGVDEQYF	TRBV28	TRBJ2-7	NA	NA
TGTGCCAGCAGCCAAGCCCCATCCGGGACTAGCGTCGCCCAGTACTTC	CASSQAPSGTSVAQYF	TRBV3-1/TRBV3-2	TRBJ2-5	TRBD2	NA
TGTGCCAGCAGCTCAGGGGGGACTAGCGGGTCAGATACGCAGTATTTT	CASSSGGTSGSDTQYF	TRBV7-3	TRBJ2-3	TRBD2	NA
TGTGCCAGCAGCACCAGGGGGGGACTAGCGGGAAACGGGGAGCTGTTTTTT	CASSTRGGLAGNGELFF	TRBV7-8	TRBJ2-2	TRBD2	NA
TGTGCCACCAGCAGGACATCCGGGGTAGTGTCCTACGAGCAGTACTTC	CATSRTSGVVSYEQYF	TRBV15	TRBJ2-7	NA	NA
TGTGCCAGCAGCTTAGGAGGGAGAGGAACCGGGGAGCTGTTTTTT	CASSLGGRGTGELFF	TRBV7-8	TRBJ2-2	NA	NA
TGTGCCAGCAGCGCGGGACTAGCGGGAGTTAGGGGCACAGATACGCAGTATTTT	CASSAGLAGVRGTDTQYF	TRBV5-4	TRBJ2-3	TRBD2	NA
TGTGCCAGCAGCCCAGGACTAGCGGGGGCCGTCGATACGCAGTATTTT	CASSPGLAGAVDTQYF	TRBV11-2	TRBJ2-3	TRBD2	few
TGTGCCAGCAGAACAATCACTGAAGCTTTCTTT	CASRTITEAFF	TRBV6-5	TRBJ1-1	NA	NA
TGTGCCAGCAGCCCCCAGGGAACCTCTGGAAACACCATATATTTT	CASSPQGTSGNTIYF	TRBV3-1/TRBV3-2	TRBJ1-3	NA	NA
TGTGCCAGCAGCCTTGGACTAGCGACTGGGAATGAGCAGTTCTTC	CASSLGLATGNEQFF	TRBV9	TRBJ2-1	TRBD2	NA
TGTGCCAGCAGCTTAGCGCCGCCAGGTGGCTACACCTTC	CASSLAPPGGYTF	TRBV7-2	TRBJ1-2	NA	few